This TCR beta chain was recorded in a study of OX40 agonist ivuxolimab in advanced cancers. Whole-study context: An agonistic human IgG2 monoclonal antibody against OX40 (CD134) was given. At 0.01 to 10 mg/kg, ivuxolimab was administered intravenously to patients every 2 weeks.

With respect to this clone: Its target is unknown.

The CDR3 has 15 residues. The germline V and J ends were trimmed by 5 bases and 0 bases, with 11 bases remaining between them. CDR1 WSHSY and CDR2 SAAADI come from the germline V gene. Sequenced by immunoSEQ multiplex PCR; TCRdb stores in-frame clones only, minus some. The table includes 65,000 to 90,000 clones, just under 90% detected once. The study, taken as a whole, reports: Both blood CD4+ and CD8+ T cells showed clonal growth by week 6 at 0.1 to 3.0 mg/kg.

The rearrangement links TRBV10-2 to TRBJ2-1, with TRBD2 as a possible D gene (6 bases). This clonotype was sampled from an adult with an advanced solid tumor such as melanoma, head and neck, liver or kidney cancer. The sample in question was CD4+ or CD8+ T cells sorted from blood, obtained in a trial of the OX40 agonist ivuxolimab. The CDR3 DNA sequence: TGCGCCAGCAGTTTGGGACTCTTCTCCTACAATGAGCAGTTCTTC. Its protein is CASSLGLFSYNEQFF.